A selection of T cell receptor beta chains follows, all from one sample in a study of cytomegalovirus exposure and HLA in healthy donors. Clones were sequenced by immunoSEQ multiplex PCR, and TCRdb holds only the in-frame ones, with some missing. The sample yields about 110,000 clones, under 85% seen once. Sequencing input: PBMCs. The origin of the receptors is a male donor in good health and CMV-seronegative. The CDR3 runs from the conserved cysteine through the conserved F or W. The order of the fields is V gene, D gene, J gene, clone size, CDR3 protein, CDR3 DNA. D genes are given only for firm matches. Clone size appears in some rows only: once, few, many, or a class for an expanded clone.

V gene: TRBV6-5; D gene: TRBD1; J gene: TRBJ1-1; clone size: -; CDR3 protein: CASSYPGQGRTEAFF; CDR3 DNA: TGTGCCAGCAGTTACCCCGGACAGGGAAGGACTGAAGCTTTCTTT
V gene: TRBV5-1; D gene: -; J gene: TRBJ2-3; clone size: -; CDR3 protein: CASSLSEGTDTQYF; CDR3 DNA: TGCGCCAGCAGCTTGTCGGAGGGCACAGATACGCAGTATTTT
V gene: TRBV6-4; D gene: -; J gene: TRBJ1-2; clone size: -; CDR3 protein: CASSDSVEGETVNYGYTF; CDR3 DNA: TGTGCCAGCAGTGACTCTGTAGAAGGAGAAACCGTTAACTATGGCTACACCTTC
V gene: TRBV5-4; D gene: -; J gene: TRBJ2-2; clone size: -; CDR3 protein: CASSWTTTNTGELFF; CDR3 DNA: TGTGCCAGCAGTTGGACAACCACCAACACCGGGGAGCTGTTTTTT
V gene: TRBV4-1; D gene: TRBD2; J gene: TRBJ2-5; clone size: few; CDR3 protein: CASSQPGGSGEETQYF; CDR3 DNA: TGCGCCAGCAGCCAACCGGGGGGGAGCGGGGAAGAGACCCAGTACTTC
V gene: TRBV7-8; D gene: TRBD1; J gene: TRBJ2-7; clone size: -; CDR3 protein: CASSLVRGLNEQYF; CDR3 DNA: TGTGCCAGCAGCTTAGTCAGGGGGCTCAACGAGCAGTACTTC
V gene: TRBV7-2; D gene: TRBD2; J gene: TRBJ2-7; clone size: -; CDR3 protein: CASSLGAGEIYEQYF; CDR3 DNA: TGTGCCAGCAGCTTAGGAGCGGGAGAAATCTACGAGCAGTACTTC
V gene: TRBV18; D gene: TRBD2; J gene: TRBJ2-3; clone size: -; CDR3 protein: CASSPLGTSGSSTDTQYF; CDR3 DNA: TGTGCCAGCTCACCACTCGGGACTAGCGGGAGTAGCACAGATACGCAGTATTTT
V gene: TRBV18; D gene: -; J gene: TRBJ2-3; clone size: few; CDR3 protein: CASSLGAGALADTQYF; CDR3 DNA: TGTGCCAGCTCCCTGGGGGCGGGAGCACTTGCAGATACGCAGTATTTT
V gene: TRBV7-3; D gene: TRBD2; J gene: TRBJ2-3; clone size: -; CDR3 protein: CASSYLAGGLDTQYF; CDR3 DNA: TGTGCCAGCAGCTACCTGGCGGGAGGATTGGATACGCAGTATTTT
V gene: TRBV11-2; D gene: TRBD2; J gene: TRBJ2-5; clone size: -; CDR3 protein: CASSLLREQTQYF; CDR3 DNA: TGTGCCAGCAGCTTACTGCGGGAGCAGACCCAGTACTTC
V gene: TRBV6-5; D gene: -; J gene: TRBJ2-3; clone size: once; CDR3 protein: CASSPDSTTQYF; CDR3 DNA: TGTGCCAGCAGCCCAGACAGCACTACGCAGTATTTT